Listed here are 3 T cell receptor beta chains from one sample, sequenced in a study of response to subunit inactivated influenza vaccine. TCRdb processed the RT-PCR reads anew with MiXCR; each CDR3 protein has one entry. The sample lists fewer than 750,000 distinct CDR3 sequences, around 15% seen once, with over 8.5% in the top ten. This specimen was PBMCs from blood, taken 12 days after vaccination. These receptors were collected from a middle-aged man who received an inactivated influenza vaccine.

This rearrangement joins TRBV4-2 to TRBJ2-5; D not certain. The CDR3 extends over 15 amino acids. The ends were cut back, 0 bases at V and 1 base at J, with 9 bases in the middle. Germline loops: CDR1 LGHNA, CDR2 YNFKEQ. The CDR3 nucleotides read TGTGCCAGCAGCCAAGACCGTGGCGGCCAAGAGACCCAGTACTTC. Its protein is CASSQDRGGQETQYF.

This clonotype was seen a handful of times. This rearrangement joins TRBV18 to TRBJ2-4; 7 bases agree with TRBD1. Germline V gene sequence: CDR1 KGHSH, CDR2 LQKENI. J was trimmed by 3 bases and V by 3 bases; bases with no gene match: 14. There are 18 residues in the CDR3. Here the CDR3 DNA reads TGTGCCAGCTCACCCCGGGACAGTGGGGCTTCGGGCAAAAACATTCAGTACTTC. It translates to CASSPRDSGASGKNIQYF. Full variable domain (remainder filled in from reference TRBV18 and TRBJ2-4): NAGVMQNPRHLVRRRGQEARLRCSPMKGHSHVYWYRQLPEEGLKFMVYLQKENIIDESGMPKERFSAEFPKEGPSILRIQQVVRGDSAAYFCASSPRDSGASGKNIQYFGAGTRLSVL.

The rearrangement links TRBV5-1 to TRBJ1-1, with D tentatively TRBD1 (6 bases). There are 15 residues in the CDR3. Trimming cost V 5 bases and J 4 bases, with 18 bases left between them. Germline V gene data show CDR1 as SGHRS and CDR2 as YFSETQ. In DNA form, the CDR3 reads TGCGCCAGCAGTCGAACAGACAGGCTGGGCACTGAAGCTTTCTTT. Its protein is CASSRTDRLGTEAFF.